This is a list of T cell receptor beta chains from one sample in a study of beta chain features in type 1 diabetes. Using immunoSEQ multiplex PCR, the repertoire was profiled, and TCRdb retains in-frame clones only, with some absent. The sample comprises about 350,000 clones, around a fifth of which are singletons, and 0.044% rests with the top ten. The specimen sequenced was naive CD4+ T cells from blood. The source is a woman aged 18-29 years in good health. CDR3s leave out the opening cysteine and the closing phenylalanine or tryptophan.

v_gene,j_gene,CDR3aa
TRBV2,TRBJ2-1,ASSPTRGNEQF
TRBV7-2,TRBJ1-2,ASSLISGYT
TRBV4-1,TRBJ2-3,ASSQVTSGRAGGTDTQY
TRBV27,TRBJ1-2,ASRTTGFGGYT
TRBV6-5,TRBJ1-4,ASSPVAEKLF
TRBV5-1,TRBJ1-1,ASSRQGLGTEAF
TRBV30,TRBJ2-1,AFSGMDRGGDDEQF
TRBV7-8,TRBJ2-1,ASSLGTPYNEQF
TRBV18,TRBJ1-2,ASSPTSQGHGYT
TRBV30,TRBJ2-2,AWAGQATGELF
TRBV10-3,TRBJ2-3,AISDLDRRRDTQY
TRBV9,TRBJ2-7,ASSLQGDSLYEQY
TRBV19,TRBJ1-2,ATKIGTAANYGYT
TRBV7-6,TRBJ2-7,ASSLDTASSYEQY
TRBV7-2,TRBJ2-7,ASSPPSYEQY
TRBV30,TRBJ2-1,AWSLLAGVHNEQF
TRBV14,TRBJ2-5,ASSQWVSTGLY
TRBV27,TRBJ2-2,ASSLTGGANTGELF
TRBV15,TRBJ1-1,ATSRDQNRMNTEAF
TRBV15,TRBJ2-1,ATSIPNWREQF
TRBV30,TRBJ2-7,AWRAKGANEQY
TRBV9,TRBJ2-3,ASSFRGADTQY
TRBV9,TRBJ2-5,ASSVGLAERETQY
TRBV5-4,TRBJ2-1,ASSLVTGYNEQF
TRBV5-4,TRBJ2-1,ASSRQDNEQF